The 30 T cell receptor beta chains below come from one sample, sequenced in a study of shared clonotypes between healthy human individuals. This table comes from immunoSEQ multiplex PCR, and its TCRdb copy is limited to in-frame clones, with some not included. Of 2 million to 2.5 million clones detected, approximately 93% appear once; the ten largest clones hold 0.36%. Sequenced sample: naive CD4+ T cells from PBMCs. The sample's subset: CD45RA+ positively selected. All receptors come from a man in his late teens or twenties in good health. Some clones in this sample may be carry-over from other donors' samples.

This chain uses TRBV19 with TRBJ2-7, with D possibly being TRBD1 (7 bases). This CDR3 region has 18 residues. The V gene's germline CDR1 is LNHDA and CDR2 SQIVND (reference sequence). V was shortened by 0 bases and J by 6 bases, with 24 bases between the two germline ends. CDR3 nucleotides: TGTGCCAGTAGTATAGATTCAGGGGGAGGAATGGAATTCGTCGAGCAGTACTTC. It yields the protein CASSIDSGGGMEFVEQYF.

This chain uses TRBV19 with TRBJ2-3; 7 nucleotides agree with TRBD2. The trim removed 7 bases at V and 0 bases at J, leaving 4 bases unmatched. The CDR3 loop spans 14 amino acids. Germline CDR1 and CDR2: LNHDA and SQIVND (reference sequence). CDR3 bases: TGTGCCAGTATCAATAGCGGGAGCACAGATACGCAGTATTTT. Translating it yields CASINSGSTDTQYF.

The gene calls are TRBV7-9 and TRBJ1-3; D gene ambiguous. V shed 5 bases and J shed 6 bases, with 8 bases lying between them. The CDR3 totals 12 residues. Per the germline V gene, CDR1 is SEHNR and CDR2 is FQNEAQ (reference sequence). The CDR3 is CASSLPQNTIYF. As DNA, the CDR3 is TGTGCCAGCAGCCTACCCCAAAACACCATATATTTT.

The J gene is TRBJ1-2, the V gene TRBV6-1; D ambiguous. V was trimmed by 3 bases and J by 2 bases, leaving 16 bases between them. Germline V gene data show CDR1 as MNHNS and CDR2 as SASEGT. The CDR3 extends over 16 amino acids. Here the CDR3 reads CASSDGGILGNYGYTF. CDR3 nucleotides: TGTGCCAGCAGTGACGGCGGCATTTTGGGGAACTATGGCTACACCTTC.

The gene calls are TRBV19 and TRBJ1-1; possibly TRBD1 for D (5 bases). The ends were cut back, 0 bases at V and 6 bases at J, with 14 bases in the middle. The CDR3 covers 15 residues. Germline V gene sequence: CDR1 LNHDA, CDR2 SQIVND (reference sequence). CDR3 nucleotide sequence: TGTGCCAGTAGTATAGATGGGGACTGGGGCCCTGAAGCTTTCTTT. Its protein product is CASSIDGDWGPEAFF.

The chain recombines TRBV11-2 with TRBJ1-6, with 10 nucleotides matching TRBD1. V lost 5 bases, J lost 7 bases, and 5 bases stayed unmatched. This CDR3 is built from 15 residues. Germline CDR1 and CDR2: SGHAT and FQNNGV. CDR3 nucleotide sequence: TGTGCCAGCAGCCACCGGGGACAGGGGAATTCACCCCTCCACTTT. Amino acids: CASSHRGQGNSPLHF. Full variable domain (remainder filled in from reference TRBV11-2 and TRBJ1-6): EAGVAQSPRYKIIEKRQSVAFWCNPISGHATLYWYQQILGQGPKLLIQFQNNGVVDDSQLPKDRFSAERLKGVDSTLKIQPAKLEDSAVYLCASSHRGQGNSPLHFGNGTRLTVT.

The chain links TRBV7-2 to TRBJ2-1, with 8 positions matching TRBD1. The CDR3 contains 15 residues. Trimming cost V 5 bases and J 8 bases; bases outside gene matches: 11. CDR1 and CDR2 from the germline V gene are SGHTA and FQGNSA. CDR3 residues: CASSIGQGSSYEQFF. CDR3 coding DNA: TGTGCCAGCAGCATTGGACAGGGCTCTTCTTATGAGCAGTTCTTC.

This sequence joins TRBV5-1 and TRBJ1-2; tentative D call: TRBD1 (5 bases). Trimming took off 3 bases at V and 8 bases at J, with 14 bases between the two ends. The germline gives CDR1 SGHRS, CDR2 YFSETQ. The CDR3 has 13 residues. CDR3 bases: TGCGCCAGCAGCTCCCGACAGAGGGAAGGCTACACCTTC. Protein product: CASSSRQREGYTF.

The V gene is TRBV7-9, the J gene TRBJ1-2; 10 nucleotides line up with TRBD1. The CDR3 extends over 16 amino acids. The V segment lost 1 base and the J segment 8 bases; nucleotides outside the gene matches: 10. From germline, CDR1 is SEHNR and CDR2 FQNEAQ (reference sequence). This chain's CDR3 is CASSLEHRDRGRGYTF. The CDR3, as DNA: TGTGCCAGCAGCTTAGAACACAGGGACAGGGGACGGGGCTACACCTTC.

The chain has TRBV11-2 and TRBJ2-2, with TRBD1 as a possible D gene (6 bases). Between the trimmed V and J ends, which lost 4 bases and 0 bases, there was a span of 12 bases. From germline, CDR1 is SGHAT and CDR2 FQNNGV. This CDR3 comprises 16 residues. CDR3: CASSSGTLANTGELFF. CDR3 sequence (DNA): TGTGCCAGCAGCTCGGGGACACTCGCGAACACCGGGGAGCTGTTTTTT.

The CDR3 protein is CASSSLPPVGRGNYEQYF. CDR3 nucleotides: TGCGCCAGCAGCTCTCTGCCCCCCGTCGGGAGGGGAAACTACGAGCAGTACTTC. The genes are TRBV5-1 and TRBJ2-7; 8 positions agree with TRBD2. CDR1 is SGHRS and CDR2 is YFSETQ in the germline V gene. The CDR3 has 18 amino acids. The V and J ends lost 3 bases and 3 bases, in that order; junction bases with no gene match: 17. Full variable domain (missing parts from reference TRBV5-1 and TRBJ2-7): KAGVTQTPRYLIKTRGQQVTLSCSPISGHRSVSWYQQTPGQGLQFLFEYFSETQRNKGNFPGRFSGRQFSNSRSEMNVSTLELGDSALYLCASSSLPPVGRGNYEQYFGPGTRLTVT.

This clone has a handful of counts. V and J are TRBV5-5 and TRBJ2-5, with D perhaps matching TRBD1 (6 bases). The ends were cut back, 4 bases at V and 1 base at J, with 8 bases in the middle. This CDR3 is 13 amino acids long. From germline, CDR1 is SGHKS and CDR2 YYEKEE (reference sequence). CDR3 in amino acids: CASSTDSQETQYF. CDR3 in DNA: TGTGCCAGCAGCACGGACAGCCAAGAGACCCAGTACTTC.

On this clone: The identical CDR3 is also encoded by other nucleotide sequences in the sample. This chain links TRBV5-1 with TRBJ2-5; 7 nucleotides agree with TRBD1. CDR3 length: 13 amino acids. Germline V gives CDR1 SGHRS, CDR2 YFSETQ. V shed 4 bases, J shed 1 base, and the junction held 1 base outside the gene matches. CDR3 amino acids: CASSRDSQETQYF. For the CDR3, the DNA is TGCGCCAGCAGCCGGGACAGCCAAGAGACCCAGTACTTC.

Of note for this clone: The junction and the germline gene differ at one end; a read error may be behind it. V gene TRBV10-3 combines with J gene TRBJ2-7; no definite D call. This CDR3 is 11 amino acids long. The germline V gene has CDR1 ENHRY and CDR2 SYGVKD. CDR3 in DNA: TGTGCCATCAGTGAGGGCTATCCTCCTACCTTC. Translating gives CAISEGYPPTF.

The rearrangement joins TRBV30 to TRBJ2-7; the D is unclear. The CDR3 loop spans 11 amino acids. Trimming cost V 8 bases and J 0 bases, with 8 bases left between them. Germline V gene sequence: CDR1 GTSNPN, CDR2 SVGIG (reference sequence). In DNA form, the CDR3 reads TGTGCCCACAGTTCCTCCTACGAGCAGTACTTC. It translates to CAHSSSYEQYF.

The rearrangement joins TRBV27 to TRBJ1-4; tentatively, D is TRBD1 (5 bases). Germline values: CDR1 MNHEY, CDR2 SMNVEV (reference sequence). The CDR3 extends over 15 amino acids. V shed 3 bases and J shed 7 bases, with 15 bases lying between them. In nucleotides, the CDR3 is TGTGCCAGCAGTTTTGTTGGGGCCGAGGGTGAAAAACTGTTTTTT. Its protein product is CASSFVGAEGEKLFF.

V and J are TRBV18 and TRBJ1-1; 7 bases fit TRBD1. Germline-derived CDR1 and CDR2 are KGHSH and LQKENI. This CDR3 contains 15 residues. Losses at the gene ends were 6 bases for V and 1 base for J; bases not matched to a gene: 8. The CDR3 spells CASSSEQGSNTEAFF. The CDR3 coding sequence is TGTGCCAGCTCCTCCGAACAGGGGTCGAACACTGAAGCTTTCTTT.

About this clone: The sample contains more than one DNA sequence encoding this CDR3. The rearrangement links TRBV6-5 to TRBJ2-7; 8 bases align to TRBD2. This CDR3 is built from 14 residues. Germline CDR1 reads MNHEY; CDR2 reads SVGAGI. The ends lost 6 bases at V and 0 bases at J; junction bases unmatched: 4. The CDR3 nucleotides read TGTGCCAGCAGCCTAGCGGGTAGCTCCTACGAGCAGTACTTC. Its translation: CASSLAGSSYEQYF.

The chain has TRBV14 and TRBJ1-5; D call uncertain. Germline V CDR1 and CDR2: SGHDN, FVKESK. The V gene lost 1 base and the J gene lost 4 bases, with 11 bases spanning the gap. The CDR3 extends over 15 amino acids. The CDR3 sequence: CASSQGNEGNQPQHF. CDR3 coding DNA: TGTGCCAGCAGCCAAGGAAATGAAGGAAATCAGCCCCAGCATTTT.

The V and J genes are TRBV28 and TRBJ2-7; D may be TRBD2 (5 bases). The CDR3 has 16 amino acids. Germline CDR1 and CDR2: MDHEN and SYDVKM. The ends were cut back, 2 bases at V and 2 bases at J, with 16 bases in the middle. CDR3 nucleotide sequence: TGTGCCAGCAGTTTAGCTTTCCGGACTCTTACCTACGAGCAGTACTTC. As protein: CASSLAFRTLTYEQYF.

The rearrangement joins TRBV27 to TRBJ1-1; D is perhaps TRBD1 (5 bases). The V gene lost 5 bases and the J gene lost 0 bases, with 10 bases spanning the gap. CDR3 length: 14 amino acids. Germline CDR1 reads MNHEY; CDR2 reads SMNVEV (reference sequence). The CDR3 loop reads CASSQDRMNTEAFF. Written as DNA, the CDR3 is TGTGCCAGCAGTCAAGACAGAATGAACACTGAAGCTTTCTTT.

The chain uses TRBV28 and TRBJ2-7, with D perhaps matching TRBD1 or TRBD2 (5 bases each). The CDR3 loop spans 16 amino acids. The germline V gene encodes CDR1 MDHEN and CDR2 SYDVKM. Trimming took 2 bases from V and 0 from J, leaving 14 bases between them. The chain's CDR3 is CASSLPGTASSYEQYF. In nucleotides, the CDR3 is TGTGCCAGCAGTTTACCCGGGACGGCAAGCTCCTACGAGCAGTACTTC.

This sequence joins TRBV5-5 and TRBJ1-2; D gene uncertain. Germline-derived CDR1 and CDR2 are SGHKS and YYEKEE (reference sequence). V dropped 4 bases and J dropped 2 bases, with 9 bases sitting between them. The CDR3 totals 13 residues. This chain's CDR3 is CASSGTNNYGYTF. CDR3 bases: TGTGCCAGCAGCGGAACCAACAACTATGGCTACACCTTC. Based on the CDR3 plus reference TRBV5-5 and TRBJ1-2, the full variable domain is DAGVTQSPTHLIKTRGQQVTLRCSPISGHKSVSWYQQVLGQGPQFIFQYYEKEERGRGNFPDRFSARQFPNYSSELNVNALLLGDSALYLCASSGTNNYGYTFGSGTRLTVV.

The rearrangement joins TRBV28 to TRBJ2-5; the D gene is possibly TRBD2 (6 bases). This CDR3 comprises 14 residues. Trimming shortened V by 3 bases and J by 3 bases, and 11 bases separated the two germline ends. CDR1 and CDR2 from the germline V gene are MDHEN and SYDVKM. In DNA form, the CDR3 reads TGTGCCAGCAGTTTTATAGCGGCTAAAGAGACCCAGTACTTC. It yields the protein CASSFIAAKETQYF.

A remark on this clone: Other DNA sequences in the sample encode the same CDR3. The rearrangement joins TRBV2 to TRBJ2-1; TRBD2 agrees at 7 bases. Germline V gene sequence: CDR1 SNHLY, CDR2 FYNNEI. With V trimmed by 3 bases and J by 5 bases, 4 bases remained unmatched. The CDR3 is 14 amino acids. The CDR3, as DNA: TGTGCCAGCAGTGACCGACTAGCAGACAATGAGCAGTTCTTC. The encoded protein is CASSDRLADNEQFF.

The rearrangement uses TRBV28 and TRBJ2-5, with D perhaps TRBD2 (6 bases). The germline gives CDR1 MDHEN, CDR2 SYDVKM. V lost 4 bases, J lost 5 bases, and 20 bases lay in between. CDR3 length equals 16 residues. CDR3 bases: TGTGCCAGCAGTTCCTTCGCCGTCGGGGCGGGGGAGACCCAGTACTTC. It encodes CASSSFAVGAGETQYF.

The rearrangement joins TRBV2 to TRBJ2-3; TRBD1 agrees at 8 bases. This CDR3 comprises 16 residues. With 5 bases clipped from V and 3 bases from J, the junction kept 10 bases outside the gene matches. Germline V gene sequence: CDR1 SNHLY, CDR2 FYNNEI. CDR3: CASSTHRGTFTDTQYF. The DNA for the CDR3 is TGTGCCAGCAGTACCCACAGGGGGACATTTACAGATACGCAGTATTTT.

This chain uses TRBV5-1 with TRBJ2-7; TRBD2 agrees at 8 bases. The trim removed 4 bases at V and 6 bases at J, leaving 9 bases unmatched. The CDR3 spans 14 residues. Germline V gene data show CDR1 as SGHRS and CDR2 as YFSETQ. In DNA, the CDR3 is TGCGCCAGCAGCCCGGGGGGGCAATCCCGCGAGCAGTACTTC. Protein sequence: CASSPGGQSREQYF.

This clone appeared a single time. The rearrangement links TRBV7-2 to TRBJ1-5; D remains unclear. The CDR3 is 18 amino acids. CDR1 is SGHTA, CDR2 FQGNSA, per germline. V lost 5 bases and J lost 4, with 24 bases in between. The CDR3: CASSQDVVIRAVNQPQHF. As DNA, the CDR3 is TGTGCCAGCAGCCAAGATGTAGTAATCCGGGCAGTAAATCAGCCCCAGCATTTT.

The chain carries TRBV5-8 and TRBJ1-1; 7 nucleotides align to TRBD1. This CDR3 is 15 amino acids long. Germline lookup yields CDR1 SGHTS and CDR2 YDEGEE. After removal of 5 bases from V and 0 bases from J, the junction contained 7 bases not matched to a gene. Here the CDR3 reads CASRRDSLMNTEAFF. CDR3 coding DNA: TGTGCCAGCAGACGGGACAGCCTCATGAACACTGAAGCTTTCTTT.